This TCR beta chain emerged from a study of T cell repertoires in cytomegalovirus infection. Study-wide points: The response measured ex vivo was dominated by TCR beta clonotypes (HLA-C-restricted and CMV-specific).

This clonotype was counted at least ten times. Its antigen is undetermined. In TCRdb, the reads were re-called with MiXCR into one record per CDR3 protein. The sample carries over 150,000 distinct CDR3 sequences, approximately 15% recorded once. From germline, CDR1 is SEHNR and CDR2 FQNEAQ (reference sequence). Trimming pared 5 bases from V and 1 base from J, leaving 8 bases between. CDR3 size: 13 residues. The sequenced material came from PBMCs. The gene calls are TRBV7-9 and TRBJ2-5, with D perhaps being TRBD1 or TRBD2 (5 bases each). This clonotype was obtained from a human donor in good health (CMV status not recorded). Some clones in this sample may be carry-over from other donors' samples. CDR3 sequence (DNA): TGTGCCAGCAGCGGGACGGTCCAAGAGACCCAGTACTTC. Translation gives CASSGTVQETQYF.